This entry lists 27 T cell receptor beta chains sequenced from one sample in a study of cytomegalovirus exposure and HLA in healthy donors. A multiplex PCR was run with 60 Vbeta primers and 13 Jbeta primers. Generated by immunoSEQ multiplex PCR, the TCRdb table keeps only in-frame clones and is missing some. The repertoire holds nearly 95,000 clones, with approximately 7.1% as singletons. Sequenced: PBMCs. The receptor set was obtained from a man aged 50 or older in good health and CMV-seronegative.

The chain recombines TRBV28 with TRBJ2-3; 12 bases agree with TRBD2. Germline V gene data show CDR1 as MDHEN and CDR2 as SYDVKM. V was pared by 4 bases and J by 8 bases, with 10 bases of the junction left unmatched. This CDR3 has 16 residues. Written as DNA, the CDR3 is TGTGCCAGCAGTTCTGGACTAGCGGGGACAGCGGGTACGCAGTATTTT. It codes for CASSSGLAGTAGTQYF.

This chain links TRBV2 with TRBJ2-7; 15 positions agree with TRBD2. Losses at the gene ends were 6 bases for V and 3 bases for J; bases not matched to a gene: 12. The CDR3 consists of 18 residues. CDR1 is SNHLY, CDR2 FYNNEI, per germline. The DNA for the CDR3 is TGTGCCAGCAGGGAGGGACTAGCGGGGGGACGGACTTTCTACGAGCAGTACTTC. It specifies CASREGLAGGRTFYEQYF.

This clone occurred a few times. In nucleotides, the CDR3 is TGTGCCAGTAGTATAGGCCACCACAGCTCCTACGAGCAGTACTTC. The encoded protein is CASSIGHHSSYEQYF. The V and J genes are TRBV19 and TRBJ2-7, with D unclear. Germline V gene lookup returns CDR1 LNHDA and CDR2 SQIVND (reference sequence). The CDR3 runs to 15 residues. V shed 1 base and J shed 0 bases, with 10 bases lying between them. The full variable domain, with the rest looked up from reference TRBV19 and TRBJ2-7, is DGGITQSPKYLFRKEGQNVTLSCEQNLNHDAMYWYRQDPGQGLRLIYYSQIVNDFQKGDIAEGYSVSREKKESFPLTVTSAQKNPTAFYLCASSIGHHSSYEQYFGPGTRLTVT.

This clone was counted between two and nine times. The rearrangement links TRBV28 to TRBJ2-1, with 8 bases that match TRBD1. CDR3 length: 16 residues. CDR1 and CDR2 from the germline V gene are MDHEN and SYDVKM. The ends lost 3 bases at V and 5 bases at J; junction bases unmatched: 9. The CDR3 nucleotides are TGTGCCAGCAGTTTTTGGGACAGGACAGCTAACAATGAGCAGTTCTTC. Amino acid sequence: CASSFWDRTANNEQFF. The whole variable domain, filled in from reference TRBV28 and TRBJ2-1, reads DVKVTQSSRYLVKRTGEKVFLECVQDMDHENMFWYRQDPGLGLRLIYFSYDVKMKEKGDIPEGYSVSREKKERFSLILESASTNQTSMYLCASSFWDRTANNEQFFGPGTRLTVL.

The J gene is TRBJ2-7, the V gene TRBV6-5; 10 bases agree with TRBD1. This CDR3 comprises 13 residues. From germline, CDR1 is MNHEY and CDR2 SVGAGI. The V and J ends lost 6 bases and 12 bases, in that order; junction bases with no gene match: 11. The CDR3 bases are TGTGCCAGCAGGGGGACAGGGGTGGGCTTGGTGTACTTC. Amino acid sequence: CASRGTGVGLVYF.

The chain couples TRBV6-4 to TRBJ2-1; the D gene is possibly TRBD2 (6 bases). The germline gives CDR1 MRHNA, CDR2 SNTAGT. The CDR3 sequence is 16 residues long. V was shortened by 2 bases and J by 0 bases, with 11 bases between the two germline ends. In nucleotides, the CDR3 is TGTGCCAGCAGTGACACTACTAGCAACTCCTACAATGAGCAGTTCTTC. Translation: CASSDTTSNSYNEQFF.

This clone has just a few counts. The CDR3 reads CASSSQGPFRTEAFF. The CDR3 DNA reads TGTGCCAGCTCATCGCAGGGCCCCTTCCGCACTGAAGCTTTCTTT. The rearrangement joins TRBV18 to TRBJ1-1; D is perhaps TRBD1 (5 bases). Looked up from germline, CDR1 is KGHSH and CDR2 is LQKENI. CDR3 length: 15 residues. The ends were cut back, 5 bases at V and 4 bases at J, with 17 bases in the middle.

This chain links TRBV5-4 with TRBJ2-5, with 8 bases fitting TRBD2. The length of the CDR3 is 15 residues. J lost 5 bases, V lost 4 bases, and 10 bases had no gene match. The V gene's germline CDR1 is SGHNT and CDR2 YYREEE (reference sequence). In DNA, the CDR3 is TGTGCCAGCAGCCTAGGGGGGGCTAGCGGGGAGACCCAGTACTTC. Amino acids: CASSLGGASGETQYF.

The CDR3 DNA sequence: TGTGCCAGTAGGGAAGACAGGTCGCCCTACAATGAGCAGTTCTTC. Protein: CASREDRSPYNEQFF. The V and J genes are TRBV19 and TRBJ2-1; tentatively, D is TRBD1 (6 bases). The V gene's germline CDR1 is LNHDA and CDR2 SQIVND (reference sequence). The V end lost 6 bases, the J end lost 2 bases, and 14 bases lay between the germline ends. The CDR3 contains 15 residues.

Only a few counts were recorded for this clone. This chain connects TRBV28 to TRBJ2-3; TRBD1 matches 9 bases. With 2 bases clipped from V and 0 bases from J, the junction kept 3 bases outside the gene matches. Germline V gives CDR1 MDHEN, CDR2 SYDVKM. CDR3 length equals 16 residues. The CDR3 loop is CASSLEGQGSTDTQYF. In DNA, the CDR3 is TGTGCCAGCAGTTTAGAAGGACAGGGGAGCACAGATACGCAGTATTTT. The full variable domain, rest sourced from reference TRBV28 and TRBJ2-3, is DVKVTQSSRYLVKRTGEKVFLECVQDMDHENMFWYRQDPGLGLRLIYFSYDVKMKEKGDIPEGYSVSREKKERFSLILESASTNQTSMYLCASSLEGQGSTDTQYFGPGTRLTVL.

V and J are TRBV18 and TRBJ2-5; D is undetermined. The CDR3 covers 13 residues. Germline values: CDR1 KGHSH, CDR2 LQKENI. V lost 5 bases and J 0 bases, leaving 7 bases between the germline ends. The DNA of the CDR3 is TGTGCCAGCTCATCGTTCTACCAAGAGACCCAGTACTTC. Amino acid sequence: CASSSFYQETQYF.

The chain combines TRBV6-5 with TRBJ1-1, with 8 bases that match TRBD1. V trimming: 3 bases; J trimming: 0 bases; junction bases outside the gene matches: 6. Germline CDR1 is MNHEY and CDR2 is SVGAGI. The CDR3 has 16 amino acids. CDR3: CASSYQGAPMNTEAFF. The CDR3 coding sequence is TGTGCCAGCAGTTATCAGGGGGCCCCTATGAACACTGAAGCTTTCTTT.

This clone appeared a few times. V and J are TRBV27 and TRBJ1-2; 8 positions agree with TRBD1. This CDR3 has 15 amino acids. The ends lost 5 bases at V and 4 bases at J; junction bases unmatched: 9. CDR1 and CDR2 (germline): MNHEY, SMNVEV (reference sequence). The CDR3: CASSPRTGPGYGYTF. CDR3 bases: TGTGCCAGCAGTCCCCGGACAGGGCCCGGCTATGGCTACACCTTC.

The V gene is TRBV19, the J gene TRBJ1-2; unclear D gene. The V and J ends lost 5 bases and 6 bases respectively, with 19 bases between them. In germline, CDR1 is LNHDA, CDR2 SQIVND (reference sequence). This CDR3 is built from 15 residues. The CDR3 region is CASSGVGSGTDGYTF. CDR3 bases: TGTGCCAGTAGTGGCGTAGGGTCGGGAACGGATGGCTACACCTTC.

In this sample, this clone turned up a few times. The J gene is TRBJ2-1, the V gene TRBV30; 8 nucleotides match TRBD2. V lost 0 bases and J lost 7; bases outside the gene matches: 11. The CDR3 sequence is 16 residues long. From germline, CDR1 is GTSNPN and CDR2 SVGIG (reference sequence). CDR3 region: CAWSVRVAGKENEQFF. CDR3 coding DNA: TGTGCCTGGAGTGTACGGGTAGCGGGAAAAGAAAATGAGCAGTTCTTC.

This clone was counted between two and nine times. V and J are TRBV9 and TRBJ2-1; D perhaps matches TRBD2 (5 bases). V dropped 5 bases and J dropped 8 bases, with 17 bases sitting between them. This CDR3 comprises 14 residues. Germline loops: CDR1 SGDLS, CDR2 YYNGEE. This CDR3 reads CASSSIPRGDEQFF. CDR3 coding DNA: TGTGCCAGCAGTTCTATACCACGGGGAGATGAGCAGTTCTTC.

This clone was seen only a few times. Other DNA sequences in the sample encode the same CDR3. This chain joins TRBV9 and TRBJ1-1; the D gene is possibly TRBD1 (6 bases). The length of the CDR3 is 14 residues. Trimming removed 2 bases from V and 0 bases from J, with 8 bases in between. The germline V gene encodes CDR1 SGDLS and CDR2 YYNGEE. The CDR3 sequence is CASSVGQLNTEAFF. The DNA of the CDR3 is TGTGCCAGCAGCGTTGGACAGCTGAACACTGAAGCTTTCTTT. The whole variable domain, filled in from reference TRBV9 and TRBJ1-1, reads DSGVTQTPKHLITATGQRVTLRCSPRSGDLSVYWYQQSLDQGLQFLIQYYNGEERAKGNILERFSAQQFPDLHSELNLSSLELGDSALYFCASSVGQLNTEAFFGQGTRLTVV.

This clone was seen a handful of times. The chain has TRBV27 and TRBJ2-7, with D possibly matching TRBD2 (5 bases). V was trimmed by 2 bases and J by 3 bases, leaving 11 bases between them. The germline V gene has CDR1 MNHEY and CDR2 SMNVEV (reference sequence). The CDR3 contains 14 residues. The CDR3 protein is CASSLAGSNYEQYF. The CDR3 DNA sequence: TGTGCCAGCAGTTTAGCGGGTTCGAACTACGAGCAGTACTTC.

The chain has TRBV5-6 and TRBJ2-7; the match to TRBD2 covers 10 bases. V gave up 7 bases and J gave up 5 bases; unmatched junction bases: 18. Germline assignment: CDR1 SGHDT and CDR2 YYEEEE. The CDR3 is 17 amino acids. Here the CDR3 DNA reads TGTGCCAGCGCTACCGGGGGGCCTAGCGGGAGTAGCCACGAGCAGTACTTC. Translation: CASATGGPSGSSHEQYF.

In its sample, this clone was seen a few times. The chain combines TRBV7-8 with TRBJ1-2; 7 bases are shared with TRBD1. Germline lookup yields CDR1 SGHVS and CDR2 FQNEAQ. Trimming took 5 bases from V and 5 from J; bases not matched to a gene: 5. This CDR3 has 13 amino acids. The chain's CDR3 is CASSPDREYGYTF. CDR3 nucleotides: TGTGCCAGCAGCCCCGACAGGGAATATGGCTACACCTTC.

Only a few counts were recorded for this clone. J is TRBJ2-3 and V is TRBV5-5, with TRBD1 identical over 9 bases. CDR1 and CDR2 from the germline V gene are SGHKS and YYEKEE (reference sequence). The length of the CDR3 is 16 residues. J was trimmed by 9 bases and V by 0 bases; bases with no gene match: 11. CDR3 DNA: TGTGCCAGCAGCTTGGCAGCGGGACAGGGTATCGAAACGCAGTATTTT. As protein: CASSLAAGQGIETQYF.

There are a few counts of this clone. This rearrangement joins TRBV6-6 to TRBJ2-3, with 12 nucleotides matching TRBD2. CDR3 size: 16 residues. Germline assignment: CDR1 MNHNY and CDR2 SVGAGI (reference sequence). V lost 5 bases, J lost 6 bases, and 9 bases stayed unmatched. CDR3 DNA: TGTGCCAGCAGTGCCACTAGCGGGGGGCTTGAGGATACGCAGTATTTT. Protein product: CASSATSGGLEDTQYF.

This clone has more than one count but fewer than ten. The CDR3 loop is CASSAFRGYGYTF. CDR3 DNA: TGTGCCAGCAGCGCCTTTAGGGGGTATGGCTACACCTTC. The gene calls are TRBV9 and TRBJ1-2, with D maybe TRBD1 (6 bases). CDR1 is SGDLS and CDR2 is YYNGEE in the germline V gene. Trimming took off 3 bases at V and 5 bases at J, with 11 bases between the two ends. This CDR3 comprises 13 residues.

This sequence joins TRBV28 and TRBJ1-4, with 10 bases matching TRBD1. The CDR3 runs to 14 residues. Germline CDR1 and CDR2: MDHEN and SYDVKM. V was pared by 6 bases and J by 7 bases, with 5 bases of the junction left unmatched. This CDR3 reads CASSLGQGSEKLFF. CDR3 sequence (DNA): TGTGCCAGCAGCCTGGGACAGGGGAGTGAAAAACTGTTTTTT.

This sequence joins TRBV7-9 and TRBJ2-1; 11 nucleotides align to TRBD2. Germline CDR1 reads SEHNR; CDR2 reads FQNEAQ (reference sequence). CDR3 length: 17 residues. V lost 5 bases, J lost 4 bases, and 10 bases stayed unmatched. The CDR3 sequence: CASSTSGGVVPYNEQFF. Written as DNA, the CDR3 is TGTGCCAGCAGCACTAGCGGGGGTGTCGTTCCGTACAATGAGCAGTTCTTC. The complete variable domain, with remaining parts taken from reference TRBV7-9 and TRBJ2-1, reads DTGVSQNPRHKITKRGQNVTFRCDPISEHNRLYWYRQTLGQGPEFLTYFQNEAQLEKSRLLSDRFSAERPKGSFSTLEIQRTEQGDSAMYLCASSTSGGVVPYNEQFFGPGTRLTVL.

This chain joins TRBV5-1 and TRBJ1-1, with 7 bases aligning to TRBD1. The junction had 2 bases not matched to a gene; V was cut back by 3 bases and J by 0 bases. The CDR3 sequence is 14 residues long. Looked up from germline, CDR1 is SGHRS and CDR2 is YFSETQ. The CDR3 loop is CASSSGQLNTEAFF. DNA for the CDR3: TGCGCCAGCAGCTCGGGACAGTTGAACACTGAAGCTTTCTTT.

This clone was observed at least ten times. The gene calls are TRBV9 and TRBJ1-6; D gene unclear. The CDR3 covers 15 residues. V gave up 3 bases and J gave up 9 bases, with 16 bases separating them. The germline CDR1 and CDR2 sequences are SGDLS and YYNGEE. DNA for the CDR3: TGTGCCAGCAGCGCCGAGGGTCGGGTATTTTCACCCCTCCACTTT. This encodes CASSAEGRVFSPLHF.